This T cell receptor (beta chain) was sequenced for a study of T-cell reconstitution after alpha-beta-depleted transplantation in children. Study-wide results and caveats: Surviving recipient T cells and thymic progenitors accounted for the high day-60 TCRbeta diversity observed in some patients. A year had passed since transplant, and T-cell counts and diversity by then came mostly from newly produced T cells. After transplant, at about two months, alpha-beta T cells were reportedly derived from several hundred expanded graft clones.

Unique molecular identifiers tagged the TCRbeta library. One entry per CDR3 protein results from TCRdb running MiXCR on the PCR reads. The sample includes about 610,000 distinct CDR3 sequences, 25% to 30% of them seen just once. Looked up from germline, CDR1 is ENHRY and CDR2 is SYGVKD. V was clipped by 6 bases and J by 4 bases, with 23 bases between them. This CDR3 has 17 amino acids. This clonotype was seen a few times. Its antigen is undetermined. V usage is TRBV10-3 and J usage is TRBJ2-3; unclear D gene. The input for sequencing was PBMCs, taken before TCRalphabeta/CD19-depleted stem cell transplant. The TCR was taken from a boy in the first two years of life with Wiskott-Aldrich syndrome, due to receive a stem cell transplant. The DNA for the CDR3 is TGTGCCATCAGGAAATTCCCGGCTACCACACTCGCAGATACGCAGTATTTT. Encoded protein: CAIRKFPATTLADTQYF.